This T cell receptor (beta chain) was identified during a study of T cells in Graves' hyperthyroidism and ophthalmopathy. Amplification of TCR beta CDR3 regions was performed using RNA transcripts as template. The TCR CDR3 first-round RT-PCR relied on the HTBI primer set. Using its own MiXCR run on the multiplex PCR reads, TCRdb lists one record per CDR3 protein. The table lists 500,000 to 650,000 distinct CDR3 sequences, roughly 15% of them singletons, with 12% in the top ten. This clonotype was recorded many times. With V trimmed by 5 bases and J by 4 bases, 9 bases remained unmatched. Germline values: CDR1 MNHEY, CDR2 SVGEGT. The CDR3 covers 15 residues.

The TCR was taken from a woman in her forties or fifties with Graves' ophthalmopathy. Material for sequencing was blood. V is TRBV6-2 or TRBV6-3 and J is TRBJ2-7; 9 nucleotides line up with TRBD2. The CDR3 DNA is TGTGCCAGCAGTCAATTCCCGGGACTAGCTTACGAGCAGTACTTC. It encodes CASSQFPGLAYEQYF.